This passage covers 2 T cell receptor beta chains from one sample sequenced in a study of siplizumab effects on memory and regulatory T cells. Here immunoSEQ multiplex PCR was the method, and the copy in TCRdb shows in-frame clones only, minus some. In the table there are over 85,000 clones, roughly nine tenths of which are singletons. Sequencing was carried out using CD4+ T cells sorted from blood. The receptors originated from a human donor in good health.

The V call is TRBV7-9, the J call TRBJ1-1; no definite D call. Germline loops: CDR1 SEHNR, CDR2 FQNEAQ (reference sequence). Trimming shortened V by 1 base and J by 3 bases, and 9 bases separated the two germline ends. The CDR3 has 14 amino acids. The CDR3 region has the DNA TGTGCCAGCAGCTTAGTTTCAGATGACACTGAAGCTTTCTTT. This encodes CASSLVSDDTEAFF. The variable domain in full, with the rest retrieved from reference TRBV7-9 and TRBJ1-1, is DTGVSQNPRHKITKRGQNVTFRCDPISEHNRLYWYRQTLGQGPEFLTYFQNEAQLEKSRLLSDRFSAERPKGSFSTLEIQRTEQGDSAMYLCASSLVSDDTEAFFGQGTRLTVV.

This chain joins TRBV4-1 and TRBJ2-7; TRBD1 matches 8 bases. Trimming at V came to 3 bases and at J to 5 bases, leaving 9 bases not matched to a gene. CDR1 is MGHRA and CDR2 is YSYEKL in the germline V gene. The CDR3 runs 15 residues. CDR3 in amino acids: CASSHRQGLRNEQYF. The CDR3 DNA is TGCGCCAGCAGCCACCGACAGGGGTTGAGGAACGAGCAGTACTTC.